This TCR beta chain appears in the sequencing data of a study of shared clonotypes between healthy human individuals. Study-wide points: Naive subsets typically showed greater estimated richness than memory subsets. At large depth, rarefaction still showed sorted-subset sequencing to be incomplete.

The CDR3 is 12 amino acids. Germline CDR1 MNHEY, CDR2 SVGAGI. V shed 6 bases, J shed 12 bases, and the junction held 8 bases outside the gene matches. Notes on this clone: Its antigen is as yet unknown.

Running of the assay took place at deep level. Assay used: immunoSEQ multiplex PCR; TCRdb lists only in-frame clones, some missing. The repertoire holds millions of clones, with just over 90% as singletons. The gene calls are TRBV6-5 and TRBJ2-1; 7 bases agree with TRBD1. Sequenced input: naive CD4+ T cells sorted from blood. Subset denoted: CD45RA+ positively selected. The clonotype was recovered from a man aged 18-30 years in good health. The DNA of the CDR3 is TGTGCCAGCAGAGACAGGGACGGAGCGCAGTTCTTC. Protein product: CASRDRDGAQFF.